The source of this T cell receptor beta chain is a study of shared clonotypes between healthy human individuals. Partitioning of CD4+ cells yielded a CD45RA+ naive subset and a CD45RA-negative memory subset. Samples underwent the assay at deep level. Sequencing used immunoSEQ multiplex PCR; TCRdb keeps in-frame clones, though not all of them. The sample has approximately 2,300,000 clones, about nine tenths seen once. The clonotype originates from a man aged 18 to 29 in good health. Some clones in this sample may be carry-over from other donors' samples. The sample taken for sequencing was naive CD4+ T cells from PBMCs. Documented subset: CD45RA+ positively selected.

DNA of the CDR3: TGTGCCAGCTCAACAAGCAACTCCTACGAGCAGTACTTC. Encoded protein: CASSTSNSYEQYF. The rearrangement uses TRBV18 and TRBJ2-7; D gene uncertain. From germline, CDR1 is KGHSH and CDR2 LQKENI. This CDR3 contains 13 residues. The germline V and J ends were trimmed by 5 bases and 0 bases, with 8 bases remaining between them.